This T cell receptor (beta chain) appears in the sequencing data of a study of beta chain features in type 1 diabetes. Study overall: Examination spanned approximately 110 million sorted cells from all samples.

This clone was detected a few times. Its antigen is as yet unknown. Findings of the study overall: Type 1 diabetes patients had moderately but significantly shorter TCRB CDR3s in all four CD4+ subsets. Whether HLA type influences TCRB rearrangement remained unresolved here.

From germline, CDR1 is KGHSH and CDR2 LQKENI. There are 16 residues in the CDR3. V shed 1 base and J shed 0 bases, with 9 bases lying between them. Every single donor gave one heparinised blood draw, and these averaged roughly 100 mL. The authors sorted CD4+ naive, central memory, regulatory and stem cell-like memory cells via CD45RO/CCR7/CD25/CD127/CD95/CD27. Since all of the isolated RNA was reverse transcribed, expressed TCRB transcripts were what got sequenced. Only in-frame clones appear in the TCRdb table, and some are missing; sequencing was by immunoSEQ multiplex PCR. There are some 360,000 clones in the sample; around a tenth occur only once, and 0.6% lies in the top ten.

The origin of this receptor is a man under 40 with type 1 diabetes. The chain is built from TRBV18 and TRBJ2-2; maybe TRBD2 (5 bases). The sequencing input was central memory CD4+ T cells from blood. The CDR3 DNA is TGTGCCAGCTCACCACAGAGGGCCGCGAACACCGGGGAGCTGTTTTTT. This sequence encodes CASSPQRAANTGELFF.